The subject of this entry is one TCR beta chain. The antigen is not known. The V gene's germline CDR1 is SQVTM and CDR2 ANQGSEA. CDR3 size: 13 residues. The data belong to a study of cytomegalovirus exposure and HLA in healthy donors. Study in general: For the roughly 400 genotyped donors, about 79% fell within the Caucasian-associated ancestry cluster. Findings and limits, study-wide: Most of the TCR beta V segments (in an earlier analysis) were productive either about 87% or about 30% of the time.

The PCR used 60 Vbeta and 13 Jbeta primers. The assay was immunoSEQ multiplex PCR, and TCRdb's table has in-frame clones only and misses some. The sample holds about 130,000 clones, roughly 80% seen once. Sequencing was done on a sample of PBMCs. The chain couples TRBV29-1 to TRBJ2-5; D is possibly TRBD1 (7 bases). The TCR sequence derives from a man aged 35 to 55 in good health and CMV-seronegative. The CDR3 sequence: CSVWRQGGETQYF. The CDR3 DNA sequence: TGCAGTGTCTGGCGACAGGGAGGAGAGACCCAGTACTTC.